The next 14 T cell receptor beta chains were all read from a single sample in a study of Graves' ophthalmopathy and Graves' hyperthyroidism. Amplification of TCR beta CDR3 regions used RNA transcripts. The first round was an RT-PCR with HTBI primers, and the second round was a multiplex PCR. Each CDR3 protein is one row after TCRdb ran MiXCR on the multiplex PCR reads. In the table there are about 420,000 distinct CDR3 sequences, 20% to 25% of which are singletons. Input material: peripheral blood. These receptors came from a woman between 18 and 30 years old with stable Graves' hyperthyroidism.

The table lists this clonotype with many counts. The V gene is TRBV12-3 or TRBV12-4, the J gene TRBJ2-7, with D unresolved. With 6 bases removed from V and 5 bases from J, the gap between germline ends came to 14 bases. The CDR3 has 13 amino acids. The CDR3: CASRWDSWDEQYF. The DNA for the CDR3 is TGTGCCAGCAGATGGGATAGCTGGGACGAGCAGTACTTC.

At least ten counts were recorded for this clonotype. V gene TRBV6-5 combines with J gene TRBJ1-1; no clear D gene. V lost 4 bases to trimming and J lost 6 bases, with 24 bases between them. Germline CDR1 and CDR2: MNHEY and SVGAGI. The CDR3 contains 17 residues. Written as DNA, the CDR3 is TGTGCCAGCAGTTTGGGTTCTGGGATATCGGCCGCTGCTGAAGCTTTCTTT. It translates to CASSLGSGISAAAEAFF.

In regard to this clonotype: This may come from a read error, since a much larger clone is one base off. This chain connects TRBV24-1 to TRBJ2-2; D is possibly TRBD2 (5 bases). Looked up from germline, CDR1 is KGHDR and CDR2 is SFDVKD. The CDR3 is 16 amino acids. The CDR3 nucleotides are TGTGCCACCAGTGATCTCGCTAGAACGAACACCGGGGAGCTGTTGTTT. Its protein product is CATSDLARTNTGELLF.

This clonotype was seen ten or more times. V gene TRBV6-1 combines with J gene TRBJ2-7, with D possibly being TRBD1 (6 bases). This CDR3 region has 15 residues. Trimming cost V 1 base and J 1 base, with 11 bases left between them. Germline lookup yields CDR1 MNHNS and CDR2 SASEGT. The DNA of the CDR3 is TGTGCCAGCAGTGAAGAAGAAGGACAGTCCTACGAGCAGTACTTC. Its protein product is CASSEEEGQSYEQYF.

The table lists this clonotype with many counts. V and J are TRBV29-1 and TRBJ1-1; D perhaps matches TRBD1 (5 bases). Per germline, CDR1 SQVTM and CDR2 ANQGSEA. The CDR3 runs to 12 residues. V was cut by 7 bases and J by 5 bases, with 14 bases left in between. The CDR3 spells CSAERGGTEAFF. The CDR3 nucleotides are TGCAGCGCCGAACGGGGGGGGACTGAAGCTTTCTTT.

In its sample, this clonotype was seen many times. The chain links TRBV9 to TRBJ1-5; D possibly corresponds to TRBD1 (6 bases). The CDR3 totals 14 residues. Germline V CDR1 and CDR2: SGDLS, YYNGEE. Between the trimmed V and J ends, which lost 4 bases and 5 bases, there was a span of 13 bases. DNA for the CDR3: TGTGCCAGCAGCATCGACAGGCGAGATCAGCCCCAGCATTTT. The encoded protein is CASSIDRRDQPQHF.

This chain joins TRBV12-3 or TRBV12-4 and TRBJ1-6, with D unresolved. The germline V and J ends were trimmed by 1 base and 14 bases, with 9 bases remaining between them. The CDR3 extends over 12 amino acids. CDR3 sequence: CASSLGPTALHF. The CDR3 DNA is TGTGCCAGCAGTTTAGGCCCTACGGCCCTCCACTTT.

There are many counts of this clonotype. The V gene is TRBV9, the J gene TRBJ1-1; the D is unclear. CDR3 length equals 15 residues. Germline V lookup: CDR1 SGDLS, CDR2 YYNGEE. V was pared by 3 bases and J by 0 bases, with 12 bases between. The CDR3 bases are TGTGCCAGCAGCGCCCTGAATGGGGTGAACACTGAAGCTTTCTTT. Protein product: CASSALNGVNTEAFF.

The genes are TRBV20-1 and TRBJ2-5; the D gene is possibly TRBD2 (5 bases). Trimming cost V 2 bases and J 11 bases, with 27 bases left between them. Germline lookup yields CDR1 DFQATT and CDR2 SNEGSKA (reference sequence). The CDR3 spans 16 residues. The CDR3 loop is CSARSPGLVVGSTQYF. The CDR3 bases are TGCAGTGCTAGAAGCCCCGGGTTGGTAGTGGGGAGCACGCAGTACTTC.

The chain joins TRBV11-2 to TRBJ1-5; a possible D gene is TRBD1 (6 bases). The germline V gene encodes CDR1 SGHAT and CDR2 FQNNGV. The CDR3 extends over 17 amino acids. The V gene lost 6 bases and the J gene lost 3 bases, with 21 bases spanning the gap. CDR3 in DNA: TGTGCCAGCAGTATCCCTCGGACAGCCTCCTCCAATCAGCCCCAGCATTTT. It translates to CASSIPRTASSNQPQHF.

The genes are TRBV27 and TRBJ2-5, with a possible D match to TRBD1 (5 bases). Deletions cut 0 bases from V and 2 bases from J, with 10 bases between. CDR3 length equals 15 residues. CDR1 MNHEY and CDR2 SMNVEV come from the germline V gene (reference sequence). The CDR3 nucleotides are TGTGCCAGCAGTTTATCCCGACAGAATCAAGAGACCCAGTACTTC. Its protein is CASSLSRQNQETQYF.

The chain has TRBV6-5 and TRBJ1-2; D ambiguous. The ends were cut back, 2 bases at V and 1 base at J, with 17 bases in the middle. CDR1 and CDR2 from the germline V gene are MNHEY and SVGAGI. This CDR3 is built from 17 residues. The CDR3 bases are TGTGCCAGCAGTTACGCCCCCATCAGGACCATTAACTATGGCTACACCTTC. Translated: CASSYAPIRTINYGYTF.

This clonotype was seen a handful of times. The CDR3 DNA sequence: TGTGCCAGCAGCGTTAATAGGGCGGGAGGGCTCTACGAGCAGTACTTC. Encoded protein: CASSVNRAGGLYEQYF. This rearrangement joins TRBV9 to TRBJ2-7; TRBD2 matches at 9 bases. CDR3 size: 16 residues. The V segment lost 2 bases and the J segment 3 bases; nucleotides outside the gene matches: 9. The germline gives CDR1 SGDLS, CDR2 YYNGEE.

This clonotype occurred many times. The genes are TRBV7-3 and TRBJ2-5; D might be TRBD1 or TRBD2, each matching 5 bases. The germline V gene encodes CDR1 SGHTA and CDR2 FQGTGA. V gave up 0 bases and J gave up 1 base, with 6 bases separating them. There are 14 residues in the CDR3. In DNA, the CDR3 is TGTGCCAGCAGCTTAACGGGGGTCCAAGAGACCCAGTACTTC. As protein: CASSLTGVQETQYF.